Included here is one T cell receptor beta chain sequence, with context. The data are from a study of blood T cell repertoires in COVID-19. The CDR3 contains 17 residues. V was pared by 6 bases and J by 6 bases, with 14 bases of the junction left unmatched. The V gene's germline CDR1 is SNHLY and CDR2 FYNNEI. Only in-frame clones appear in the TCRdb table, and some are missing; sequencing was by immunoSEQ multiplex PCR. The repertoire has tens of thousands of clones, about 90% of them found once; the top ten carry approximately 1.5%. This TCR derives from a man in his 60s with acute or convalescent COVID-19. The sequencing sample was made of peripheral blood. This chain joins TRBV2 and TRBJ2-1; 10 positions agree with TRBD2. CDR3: CASRPPQAGGLGNEQFF. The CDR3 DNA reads TGTGCCAGCAGGCCACCACAAGCGGGGGGGCTGGGCAATGAGCAGTTCTTC. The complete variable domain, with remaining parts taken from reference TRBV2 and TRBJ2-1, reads EPEVTQTPSHQVTQMGQEVILRCVPISNHLYFYWYRQILGQKVEFLVSFYNNEISEKSEIFDDQFSVERPDGSNFTLKIRSTKLEDSAMYFCASRPPQAGGLGNEQFFGPGTRLTVL.